Each of the 20 T cell receptor beta chains below was sequenced from the same sample in a study of cytotoxic CD8 clonotypes in ibrutinib-treated CLL. Repertoires were generated with immunoSEQ multiplex PCR, while TCRdb's copy carries only in-frame clones and drops some. The sample yields about 92,000 clones, 75% to 80% seen once. The material sequenced was PBMCs, taken after 24 months of ibrutinib treatment. The receptors here all came from a human donor with chronic lymphocytic leukemia.

This clone was observed a few times. The chain employs TRBV6-1 and TRBJ2-7; D could derive from TRBD1 or TRBD2 (6 bases each). The germline gives CDR1 MNHNS, CDR2 SASEGT. This CDR3 has 14 residues. The V and J ends lost 5 bases and 4 bases respectively, with 15 bases between them. CDR3 region: CASSNSGGGYEQYF. CDR3 DNA sequence: TGTGCCAGCAGTAATAGCGGAGGGGGATACGAGCAGTACTTC.

This rearrangement joins TRBV4-2 to TRBJ2-1; 13 positions match TRBD2. The CDR3 covers 15 residues. The ends lost 5 bases at V and 7 bases at J; junction bases unmatched: 5. Germline V lookup: CDR1 LGHNA, CDR2 YNFKEQ. The DNA for the CDR3 is TGTGCCAGCAGCACTAGCGGGAGGGCAATTAATGAGCAGTTCTTC. Translated, it gives CASSTSGRAINEQFF.

This chain connects TRBV27 to TRBJ2-1; TRBD2 matches 8 bases. Germline CDR1 is MNHEY and CDR2 is SMNVEV (reference sequence). V shed 6 bases, J shed 0 bases, and the junction held 7 bases outside the gene matches. The CDR3 sequence is 16 residues long. CDR3 nucleotide sequence: TGTGCCAGCAGACAAGAGCGGGGGCACTCCTACAATGAGCAGTTCTTC. It translates to CASRQERGHSYNEQFF.

CDR3 bases: TGTGCCAGCAGTCCCTGGATAGCGGGAGTCGCAGATACGCAGTATTTT. It encodes CASSPWIAGVADTQYF. The V gene is TRBV6-6, the J gene TRBJ2-3; 9 bases fit TRBD2. Per germline, CDR1 MNHNY and CDR2 SVGAGI (reference sequence). After removal of 5 bases from V and 4 bases from J, the junction contained 10 bases not matched to a gene. This CDR3 has 16 residues.

Written as DNA, the CDR3 is TGTGCCAGCAGCGTAACAGGAGGATACGAGCAGTACTTC. Protein product: CASSVTGGYEQYF. The chain is built from TRBV9 and TRBJ2-7, with D perhaps given as TRBD1 or TRBD2 (5 bases each). Between the trimmed V and J ends, which lost 1 base and 4 bases, there was a span of 9 bases. From germline, CDR1 is SGDLS and CDR2 YYNGEE. The CDR3 is 13 amino acids.

This rearrangement joins TRBV30 to TRBJ2-7; D assignment may be TRBD1 or TRBD2 (5 bases each). With 2 bases removed from V and 2 bases from J, the gap between germline ends came to 13 bases. This CDR3 is built from 14 residues. In germline, CDR1 is GTSNPN, CDR2 SVGIG (reference sequence). CDR3 nucleotides: TGTGCCTGGAGTTCCGGGACGGTTCCCTACGAGCAGTACTTC. It yields the protein CAWSSGTVPYEQYF.

The gene calls are TRBV19 and TRBJ1-2, with a possible D match to TRBD1 (5 bases). The V gene lost 5 bases and the J gene lost 4 bases, with 14 bases spanning the gap. Germline lookup yields CDR1 LNHDA and CDR2 SQIVND (reference sequence). The CDR3 has 14 residues. The CDR3 coding sequence is TGTGCCAGTAGTGCCTCGGGGGAGGGCTATGGCTACACCTTC. It is translated as CASSASGEGYGYTF.

The sample holds one count of this clone. The DNA for the CDR3 is TGTGCCAGCAGCGAAGGAAATCAGAATGGCTACACCTTC. Residues: CASSEGNQNGYTF. The chain uses TRBV9 and TRBJ1-2; D gene unclear. CDR1 and CDR2 from the germline V gene are SGDLS and YYNGEE. Between the trimmed V and J ends, which lost 3 bases and 6 bases, there was a span of 12 bases. The CDR3 length is 13 residues. The full variable domain, completed using reference TRBV9 and TRBJ1-2, is DSGVTQTPKHLITATGQRVTLRCSPRSGDLSVYWYQQSLDQGLQFLIQYYNGEERAKGNILERFSAQQFPDLHSELNLSSLELGDSALYFCASSEGNQNGYTFGSGTRLTVV.

The genes are TRBV20-1 and TRBJ2-3; D is unclear. Trimming pared 5 bases from V and 4 bases from J, leaving 7 bases between. In germline, CDR1 is DFQATT, CDR2 SNEGSKA (reference sequence). The CDR3 extends over 11 amino acids. Written as DNA, the CDR3 is TGCAGTGCTGGGAAGGCAGATACGCAGTATTTT. Residues: CSAGKADTQYF.

V is TRBV30 and J is TRBJ2-5; 13 bases agree with TRBD2. CDR3 length: 17 residues. Per the germline V gene, CDR1 is GTSNPN and CDR2 is SVGIG (reference sequence). V lost 3 bases, J lost 4 bases, and 11 bases stayed unmatched. The CDR3 sequence is CAWRPLTSGRVRETQYF. The DNA for the CDR3 is TGTGCCTGGAGGCCCCTAACTAGCGGGAGGGTTAGAGAGACCCAGTACTTC.

The J gene is TRBJ1-6, the V gene TRBV28; possibly TRBD1 for D (5 bases). The germline CDR1 and CDR2 sequences are MDHEN and SYDVKM. With 8 bases removed from V and 7 bases from J, the gap between germline ends came to 15 bases. CDR3 length equals 14 residues. The CDR3 loop is CASSDSLGNSPLHF. The CDR3 coding sequence is TGTGCCAGCTCCGACAGTCTGGGAAATTCACCCCTCCACTTT.

J is TRBJ2-5 and V is TRBV2; either TRBD1 or TRBD2 may supply D (5 bases each). In germline, CDR1 is SNHLY, CDR2 FYNNEI. V lost 6 bases, J lost 5 bases, and 13 bases lay in between. This CDR3 region has 13 residues. The CDR3 sequence is CASRRDQSETQYF. DNA for the CDR3: TGTGCCAGCAGGAGGGACCAGTCGGAGACCCAGTACTTC.

As concerns this clone: With only one base between it and a far larger clone, this is likely a read error. This sequence joins TRBV1 and TRBJ2-7. TRBV1 is flagged as a pseudogene. The length of the CDR3 is 15 residues. This CDR3 is CTSSQEGTVSYEQYF. CDR3 coding DNA: TGCACCAGCAGCCAAGAAGGGACGGTCTCCTACGAGCAGTACTTC.

The rearrangement joins TRBV11-3 to TRBJ2-1; D not certain. The germline V and J ends were trimmed by 4 bases and 8 bases, with 9 bases remaining between them. There are 12 residues in the CDR3. Germline V gene lookup returns CDR1 SGHNT and CDR2 YENEEA. The CDR3 DNA reads as TGTGCCAGCAGCTCCGCAAGGGATGAGCAGTTCTTC. Protein: CASSSARDEQFF. The full variable domain, with the rest looked up from reference TRBV11-3 and TRBJ2-1, is EAGVVQSPRYKIIEKKQPVAFWCNPISGHNTLYWYLQNLGQGPELLIRYENEEAVDDSQLPKDRFSAERLKGVDSTLKIQPAELGDSAVYLCASSSARDEQFFGPGTRLTVL.

The chain joins TRBV28 to TRBJ2-7; tentative D call: TRBD1 (6 bases). V lost 6 bases and J lost 7, with 19 bases in between. Germline CDR1 is MDHEN and CDR2 is SYDVKM. This CDR3 has 14 amino acids. DNA of the CDR3: TGTGCCAGCAGCTCAGGACAGTCCTTTCTTGAGCAGTACTTC. It translates to CASSSGQSFLEQYF. Full variable domain (outside the CDR3, taken from reference TRBV28 and TRBJ2-7): DVKVTQSSRYLVKRTGEKVFLECVQDMDHENMFWYRQDPGLGLRLIYFSYDVKMKEKGDIPEGYSVSREKKERFSLILESASTNQTSMYLCASSSGQSFLEQYFGPGTRLTVT.

V usage is TRBV10-3 and J usage is TRBJ2-7; TRBD1 might be the D (6 bases). Trimming cost V 9 bases and J 2 bases, with 20 bases left between them. The germline V gene encodes CDR1 ENHRY and CDR2 SYGVKD. CDR3 size: 15 residues. The CDR3 loop is CAIHLRTDTPYEQYF. The CDR3 DNA reads TGTGCCATTCATCTTCGGACAGATACCCCCTACGAGCAGTACTTC.

CDR3 bases: TGCGCCAGCAGCGCACAGGACTATGGCTACACCTTC. This codes for CASSAQDYGYTF. The chain carries TRBV5-1 and TRBJ1-2; D is possibly TRBD1 (5 bases). Per germline, CDR1 SGHRS and CDR2 YFSETQ. There are 12 residues in the CDR3. The ends were cut back, 4 bases at V and 3 bases at J, with 7 bases in the middle.

The V gene is TRBV5-4, the J gene TRBJ2-7; TRBD2 matches 7 bases. Germline lookup yields CDR1 SGHNT and CDR2 YYREEE (reference sequence). The V and J ends lost 3 bases and 7 bases, in that order; junction bases with no gene match: 7. The CDR3 covers 13 residues. The DNA for the CDR3 is TGTGCCAGCAGCTCCTCACTAGCGAGGGAGCAGTACTTC. Its protein product is CASSSSLAREQYF.

The chain combines TRBV7-8 with TRBJ2-1; 11 bases are shared with TRBD2. The J segment lost 6 bases and the V segment lost 6 bases, leaving 4 bases of the junction unmatched. Germline CDR1 is SGHVS and CDR2 is FQNEAQ. CDR3 size: 14 residues. CDR3 DNA sequence: TGTGCCAGCAGGCTAGCGGGAGGATTCAATGAGCAGTTCTTC. Protein sequence: CASRLAGGFNEQFF. Supplemented by reference TRBV7-8 and TRBJ2-1, the full variable domain reads GAGVSQSPRYKVAKRGQDVALRCDPISGHVSLFWYQQALGQGPEFLTYFQNEAQLDKSGLPSDRFFAERPEGSVSTLKIQRTQQEDSAVYLCASRLAGGFNEQFFGPGTRLTVL.

The chain combines TRBV5-4 with TRBJ2-5; 16 bases align to TRBD2. The germline V gene encodes CDR1 SGHNT and CDR2 YYREEE (reference sequence). The CDR3 sequence is 17 residues long. Unmatched junction bases numbered 4, after V lost 0 bases and J lost 5 bases. CDR3 nucleotides: TGTGCCAGCAGCTTGGCAGCGGGACTAGCGGGAGGGGAGACCCAGTACTTC. This translates into CASSLAAGLAGGETQYF.